The subject of this entry is one TCR beta chain. This CDR3 is built from 15 residues. V was cut by 5 bases and J by 1 base, with 14 bases left in between. From germline, CDR1 is MNHEY and CDR2 SVGAGI. One entry per CDR3 protein results from TCRdb running MiXCR on the 5' RACE reads. The table records 1.5 million to 2 million distinct CDR3 sequences, less than 40% of them present only once. The source of the sample is a study of identical twins. The TCR comes from a newborn girl in good health. The chain combines TRBV6-5 with TRBJ1-1, with D possibly matching TRBD1 (5 bases). The sequencing sample was made of cord blood. The CDR3 DNA follows: TGTGCCAGCAGTAGGAATAGACAGAGGAACACTGAAGCTTTCTTT. It encodes CASSRNRQRNTEAFF.